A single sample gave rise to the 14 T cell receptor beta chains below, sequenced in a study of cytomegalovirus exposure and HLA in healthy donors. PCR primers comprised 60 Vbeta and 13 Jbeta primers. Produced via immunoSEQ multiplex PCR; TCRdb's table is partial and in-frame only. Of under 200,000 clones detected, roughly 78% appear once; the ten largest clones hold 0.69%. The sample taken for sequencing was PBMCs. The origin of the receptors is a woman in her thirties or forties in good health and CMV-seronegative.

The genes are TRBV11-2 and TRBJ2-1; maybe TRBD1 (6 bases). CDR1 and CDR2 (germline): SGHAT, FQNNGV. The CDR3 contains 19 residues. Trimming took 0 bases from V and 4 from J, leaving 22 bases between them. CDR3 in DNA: TGTGCCAGCAGCTTAGAGGATAGAAATTGGGACACCCAGTACAATGAGCAGTTCTTC. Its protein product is CASSLEDRNWDTQYNEQFF.

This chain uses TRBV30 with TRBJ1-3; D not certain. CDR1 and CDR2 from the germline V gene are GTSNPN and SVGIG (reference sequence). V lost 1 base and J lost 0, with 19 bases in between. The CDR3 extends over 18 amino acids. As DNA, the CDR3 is TGTGCCTGGAGTGGTTCTTTTTGGGGAGGCAGCTCTGGAAACACCATATATTTT. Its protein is CAWSGSFWGGSSGNTIYF.

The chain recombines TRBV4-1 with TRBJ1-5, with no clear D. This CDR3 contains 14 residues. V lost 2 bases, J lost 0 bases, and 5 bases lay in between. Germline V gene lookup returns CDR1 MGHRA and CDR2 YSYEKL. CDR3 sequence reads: CASSQFYSNQPQHF. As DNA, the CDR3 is TGCGCCAGCAGCCAATTTTATAGCAATCAGCCCCAGCATTTT.

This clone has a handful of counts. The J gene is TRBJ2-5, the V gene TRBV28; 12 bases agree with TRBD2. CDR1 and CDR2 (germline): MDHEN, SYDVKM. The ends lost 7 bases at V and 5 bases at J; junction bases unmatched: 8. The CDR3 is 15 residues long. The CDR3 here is CASITTSGSFETQYF. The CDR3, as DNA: TGTGCCAGCATCACGACTAGCGGGAGCTTCGAGACCCAGTACTTC.

The CDR3 nucleotides are TGTGCCAGCAGCTTATCCGGCGGGGCTTACAATGAGCAGTTCTTC. Translation gives CASSLSGGAYNEQFF. The rearrangement uses TRBV7-2 and TRBJ2-1; D might be TRBD2 (6 bases). V was clipped by 2 bases and J by 4 bases, with 12 bases between them. The CDR3 loop spans 15 amino acids. CDR1 is SGHTA, CDR2 FQGNSA, per germline.

CDR3 sequence reads: CASSPWDRSYEQYF. Here the CDR3 DNA reads TGTGCCAGCAGCCCCTGGGACAGGTCCTACGAGCAGTACTTC. J is TRBJ2-7 and V is TRBV7-6, with 8 bases matching TRBD1. The germline gives CDR1 SGHVS, CDR2 FNYEAQ. V shed 5 bases, J shed 1 base, and the junction held 4 bases outside the gene matches. This CDR3 comprises 14 residues.

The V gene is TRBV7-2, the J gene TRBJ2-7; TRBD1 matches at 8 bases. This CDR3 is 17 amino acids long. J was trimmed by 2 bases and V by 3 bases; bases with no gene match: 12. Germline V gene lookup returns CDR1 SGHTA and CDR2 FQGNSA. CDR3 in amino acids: CASSFMARGQVPYEQYF. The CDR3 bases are TGTGCCAGCAGCTTTATGGCCAGGGGGCAAGTTCCCTACGAGCAGTACTTC.

The CDR3 bases are TGTGCCAGCAGTTATGGACAGACTTACAATGAGCAGTTCTTC. Its translation is CASSYGQTYNEQFF. The rearrangement links TRBV6-5 to TRBJ2-1, with D perhaps TRBD1 (6 bases). Germline V CDR1 and CDR2: MNHEY, SVGAGI. V was pared by 3 bases and J by 4 bases, with 10 bases between. The CDR3 is 14 amino acids.

CDR3 nucleotides: TGTGCCAGCAGCTTGGGGGGGCAGGGAAGTGAAAAACTGTTTTTT. This translates into CASSLGGQGSEKLFF. The chain combines TRBV5-4 with TRBJ1-4, with TRBD1 as a possible D gene (6 bases). V lost 0 bases to trimming and J lost 7 bases, with 13 bases between them. This CDR3 comprises 15 residues. The germline CDR1 and CDR2 sequences are SGHNT and YYREEE (reference sequence).

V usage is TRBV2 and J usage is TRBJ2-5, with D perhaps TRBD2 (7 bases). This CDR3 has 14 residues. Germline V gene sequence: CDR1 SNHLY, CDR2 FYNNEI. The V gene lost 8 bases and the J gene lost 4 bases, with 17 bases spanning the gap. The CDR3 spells CASLREGGIETQYF. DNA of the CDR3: TGTGCCAGCCTAAGGGAGGGGGGGATAGAGACCCAGTACTTC.

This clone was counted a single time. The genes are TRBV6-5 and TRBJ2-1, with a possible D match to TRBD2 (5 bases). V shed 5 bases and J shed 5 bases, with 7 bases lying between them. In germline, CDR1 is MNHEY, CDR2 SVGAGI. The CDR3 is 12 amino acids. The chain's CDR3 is CASSHGDNEQFF. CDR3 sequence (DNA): TGTGCCAGCAGTCACGGGGACAATGAGCAGTTCTTC.

The CDR3 is CASSVRGGNEKLFF. The DNA for the CDR3 is TGTGCCAGCAGCGTTCGTGGGGGGAATGAAAAACTGTTTTTT. The chain has TRBV9 and TRBJ1-4; D is possibly TRBD1 (5 bases). V lost 2 bases to trimming and J lost 5 bases, with 10 bases between them. The germline V gene encodes CDR1 SGDLS and CDR2 YYNGEE. The CDR3 is 14 residues long. Drawing the rest from reference TRBV9 and TRBJ1-4, the complete variable domain is DSGVTQTPKHLITATGQRVTLRCSPRSGDLSVYWYQQSLDQGLQFLIQYYNGEERAKGNILERFSAQQFPDLHSELNLSSLELGDSALYFCASSVRGGNEKLFFGSGTQLSVL.

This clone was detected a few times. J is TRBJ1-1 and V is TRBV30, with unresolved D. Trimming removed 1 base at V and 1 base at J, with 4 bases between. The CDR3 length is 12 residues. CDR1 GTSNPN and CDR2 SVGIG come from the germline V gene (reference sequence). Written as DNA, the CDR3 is TGTGCCTGGAGTGACGGGAACACTGAAGCTTTCTTT. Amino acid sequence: CAWSDGNTEAFF. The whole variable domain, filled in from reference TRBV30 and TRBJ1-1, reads SQTIHQWPATLVQPVGSPLSLECTVEGTSNPNLYWYRQAAGRGLQLLFYSVGIGQISSEVPQNLSASRPQDRQFILSSKKLLLSDSGFYLCAWSDGNTEAFFGQGTRLTVV.

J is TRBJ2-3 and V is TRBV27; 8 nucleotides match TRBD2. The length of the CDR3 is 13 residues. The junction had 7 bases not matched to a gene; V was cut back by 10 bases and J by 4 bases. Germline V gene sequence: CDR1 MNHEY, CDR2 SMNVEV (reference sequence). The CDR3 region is CATRGGLADTQYF. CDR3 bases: TGTGCCACCCGGGGGGGGCTTGCAGATACGCAGTATTTT.